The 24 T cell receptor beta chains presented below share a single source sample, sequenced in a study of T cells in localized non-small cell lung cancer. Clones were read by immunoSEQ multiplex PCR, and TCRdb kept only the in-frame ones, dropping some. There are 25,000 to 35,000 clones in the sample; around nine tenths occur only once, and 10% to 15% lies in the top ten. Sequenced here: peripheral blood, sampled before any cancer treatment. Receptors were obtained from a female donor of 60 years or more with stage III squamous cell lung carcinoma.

Here the CDR3 reads CASSLILAGGPGQFF. In nucleotides, the CDR3 is TGCGCCAGCAGCTTGATTCTAGCGGGAGGGCCGGGGCAGTTCTTC. The genes are TRBV5-1 and TRBJ2-1, with 12 nucleotides matching TRBD2. CDR3 size: 15 residues. V was clipped by 1 base and J by 12 bases; unmatched bases: 8. The germline gives CDR1 SGHRS, CDR2 YFSETQ.

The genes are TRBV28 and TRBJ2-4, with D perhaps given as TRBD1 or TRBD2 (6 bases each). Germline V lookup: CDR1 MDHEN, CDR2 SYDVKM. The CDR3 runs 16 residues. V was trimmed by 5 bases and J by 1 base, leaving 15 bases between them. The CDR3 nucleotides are TGTGCCAGCAGTACGAGGGGGGAGAGGGCCAAAAACATTCAGTACTTC. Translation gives CASSTRGERAKNIQYF.

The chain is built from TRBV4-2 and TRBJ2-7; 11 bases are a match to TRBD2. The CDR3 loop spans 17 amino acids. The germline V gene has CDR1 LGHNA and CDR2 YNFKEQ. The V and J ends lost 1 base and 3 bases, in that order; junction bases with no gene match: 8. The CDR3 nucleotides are TGTGCCAGCAGCCAAGTAGGACTAGCGGGCGTAAACTACGAGCAGTACTTC. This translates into CASSQVGLAGVNYEQYF.

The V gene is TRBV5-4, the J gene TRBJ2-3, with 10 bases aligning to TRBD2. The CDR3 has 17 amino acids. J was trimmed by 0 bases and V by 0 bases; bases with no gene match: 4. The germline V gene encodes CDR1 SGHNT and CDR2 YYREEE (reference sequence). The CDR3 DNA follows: TGTGCCAGCAGCTTGGTGCTAGCGGGAGCTAGCACAGATACGCAGTATTTT. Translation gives CASSLVLAGASTDTQYF.

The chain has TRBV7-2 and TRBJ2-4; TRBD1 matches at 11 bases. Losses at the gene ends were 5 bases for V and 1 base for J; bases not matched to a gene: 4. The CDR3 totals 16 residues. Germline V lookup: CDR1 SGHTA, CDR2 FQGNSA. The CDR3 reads CASSPGQGAAKNIQYF. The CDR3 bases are TGTGCCAGCAGCCCTGGACAGGGGGCTGCCAAAAACATTCAGTACTTC.

The CDR3 is CASDRDGGYTF. CDR3 nucleotide sequence: TGTGCCAGCGATCGGGACGGGGGCTACACCTTC. The chain has TRBV2 and TRBJ1-2; D possibly corresponds to TRBD1 (5 bases). CDR1 and CDR2 (germline): SNHLY, FYNNEI. CDR3 length equals 11 residues. The V end lost 8 bases, the J end lost 8 bases, and 12 bases lay between the germline ends.

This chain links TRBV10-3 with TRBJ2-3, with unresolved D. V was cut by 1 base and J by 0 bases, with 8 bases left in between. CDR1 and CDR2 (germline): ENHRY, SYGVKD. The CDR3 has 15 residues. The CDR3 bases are TGTGCCATCAGTGAGTTCCTCGCTAGCACAGATACGCAGTATTTT. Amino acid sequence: CAISEFLASTDTQYF.

The CDR3 sequence: CASSLVAFLSNTGELFF. The DNA for the CDR3 is TGTGCCAGCAGCTTAGTTGCGTTCTTATCGAACACCGGGGAGCTGTTTTTT. The chain carries TRBV7-9 and TRBJ2-2; D is ambiguous. Germline V lookup: CDR1 SEHNR, CDR2 FQNEAQ (reference sequence). The V gene lost 1 base and the J gene lost 0 bases, with 12 bases spanning the gap. The CDR3 is 17 residues long.

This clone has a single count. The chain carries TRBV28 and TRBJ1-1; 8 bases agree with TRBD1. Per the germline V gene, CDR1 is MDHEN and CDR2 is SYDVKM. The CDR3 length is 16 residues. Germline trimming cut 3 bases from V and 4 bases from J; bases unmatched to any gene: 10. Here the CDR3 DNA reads TGTGCCAGCAGTTTTATAGCGGGACAGGTCCGCACTGAAGCTTTCTTT. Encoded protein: CASSFIAGQVRTEAFF.

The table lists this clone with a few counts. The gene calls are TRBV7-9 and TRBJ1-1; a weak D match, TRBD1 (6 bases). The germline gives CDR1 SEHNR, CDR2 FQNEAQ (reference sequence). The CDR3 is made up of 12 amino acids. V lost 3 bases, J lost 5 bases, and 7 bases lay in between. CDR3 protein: CASSFGQTEAFF. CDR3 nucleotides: TGTGCCAGCAGCTTCGGACAGACTGAAGCTTTCTTT.

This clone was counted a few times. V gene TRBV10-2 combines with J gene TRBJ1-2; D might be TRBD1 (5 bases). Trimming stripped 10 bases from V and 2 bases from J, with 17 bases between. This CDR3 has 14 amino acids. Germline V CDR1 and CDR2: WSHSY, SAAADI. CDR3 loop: CATMDGAVNYGYTF. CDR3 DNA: TGCGCCACCATGGATGGGGCTGTGAACTATGGCTACACCTTC.

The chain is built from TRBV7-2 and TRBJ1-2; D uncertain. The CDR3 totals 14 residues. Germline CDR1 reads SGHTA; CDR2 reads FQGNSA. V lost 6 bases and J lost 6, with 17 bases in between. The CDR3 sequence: CASRAREGPNGYTF. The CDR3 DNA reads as TGTGCCAGCAGAGCACGGGAGGGCCCCAATGGCTACACCTTC.

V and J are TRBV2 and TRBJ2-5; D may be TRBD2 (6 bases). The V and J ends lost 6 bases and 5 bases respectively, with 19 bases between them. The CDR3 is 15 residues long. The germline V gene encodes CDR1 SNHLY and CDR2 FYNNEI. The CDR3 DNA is TGTGCCAGCAGCCCCGGGTCGGGAGCACCGGAGACCCAGTACTTC. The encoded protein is CASSPGSGAPETQYF.

The CDR3 is CSVVVGLGAYEQYF. The CDR3 bases are TGCAGCGTTGTTGTCGGACTAGGCGCCTACGAGCAGTACTTC. The chain recombines TRBV29-1 with TRBJ2-7; 7 nucleotides align to TRBD2. The trim removed 4 bases at V and 2 bases at J, leaving 8 bases unmatched. Germline CDR1 and CDR2: SQVTM and ANQGSEA. The CDR3 loop spans 14 amino acids.

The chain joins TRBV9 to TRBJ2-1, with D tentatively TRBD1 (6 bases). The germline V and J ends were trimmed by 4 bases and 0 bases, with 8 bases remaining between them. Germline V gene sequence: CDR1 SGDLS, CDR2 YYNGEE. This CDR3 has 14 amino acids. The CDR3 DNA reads TGTGCCAGCAGCACGGACAGCTCCTACAATGAGCAGTTCTTC. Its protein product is CASSTDSSYNEQFF.

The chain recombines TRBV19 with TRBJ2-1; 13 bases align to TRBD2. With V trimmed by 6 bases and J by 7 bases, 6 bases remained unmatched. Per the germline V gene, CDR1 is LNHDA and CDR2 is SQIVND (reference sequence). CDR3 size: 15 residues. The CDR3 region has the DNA TGTGCCAGTAGAGGACTAGCGGGAGTGAGGAATGAGCAGTTCTTC. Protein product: CASRGLAGVRNEQFF.

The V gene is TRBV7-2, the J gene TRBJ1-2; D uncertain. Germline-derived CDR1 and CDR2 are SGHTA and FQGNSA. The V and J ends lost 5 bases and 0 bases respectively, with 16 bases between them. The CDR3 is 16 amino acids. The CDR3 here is CASSRTRQRTNYGYTF. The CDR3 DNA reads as TGTGCCAGCAGCCGTACTAGACAACGGACTAACTATGGCTACACCTTC.

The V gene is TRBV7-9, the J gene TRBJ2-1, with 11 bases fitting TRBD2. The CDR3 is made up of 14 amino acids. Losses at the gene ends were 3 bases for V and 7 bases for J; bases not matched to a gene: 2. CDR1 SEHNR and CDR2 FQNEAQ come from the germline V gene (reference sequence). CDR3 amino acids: CASSFSGGANEQFF. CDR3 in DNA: TGTGCCAGCAGCTTTAGCGGGGGGGCTAATGAGCAGTTCTTC.

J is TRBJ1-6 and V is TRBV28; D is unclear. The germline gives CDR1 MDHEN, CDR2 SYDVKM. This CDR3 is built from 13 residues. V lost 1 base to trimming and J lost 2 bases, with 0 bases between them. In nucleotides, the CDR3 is TGTGCCAGCAGTTTATCCTATAATTCACCCCTCCACTTT. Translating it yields CASSLSYNSPLHF.

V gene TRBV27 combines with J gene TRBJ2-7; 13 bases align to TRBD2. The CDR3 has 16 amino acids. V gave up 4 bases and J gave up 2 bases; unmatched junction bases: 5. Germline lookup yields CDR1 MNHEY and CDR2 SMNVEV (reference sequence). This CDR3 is CASSSWTSGRPYEQYF. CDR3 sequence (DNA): TGTGCCAGCAGTTCCTGGACTAGCGGGAGACCCTACGAGCAGTACTTC.

The chain's CDR3 is CASSELGQGPLEQYF. CDR3 DNA: TGTGCCAGCAGTGAACTGGGACAGGGTCCCCTCGAGCAGTACTTC. The V call is TRBV6-1, the J call TRBJ2-7; 9 bases fit TRBD1. This CDR3 comprises 15 residues. Trimming cost V 2 bases and J 6 bases; bases outside gene matches: 8. Germline CDR1 and CDR2: MNHNS and SASEGT.

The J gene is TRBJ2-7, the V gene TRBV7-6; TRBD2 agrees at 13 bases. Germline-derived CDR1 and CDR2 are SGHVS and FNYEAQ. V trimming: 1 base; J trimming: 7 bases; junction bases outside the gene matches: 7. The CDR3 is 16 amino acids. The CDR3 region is CASSLGTSGGFREQYF. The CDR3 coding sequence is TGTGCCAGCAGCTTAGGGACTAGCGGGGGATTTCGGGAGCAGTACTTC.

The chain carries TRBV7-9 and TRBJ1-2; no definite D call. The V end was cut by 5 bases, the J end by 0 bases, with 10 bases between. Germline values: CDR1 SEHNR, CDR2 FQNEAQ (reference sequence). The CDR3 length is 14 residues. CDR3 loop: CASSPLGANYGYTF. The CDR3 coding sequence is TGTGCCAGCAGCCCCCTGGGAGCTAACTATGGCTACACCTTC.

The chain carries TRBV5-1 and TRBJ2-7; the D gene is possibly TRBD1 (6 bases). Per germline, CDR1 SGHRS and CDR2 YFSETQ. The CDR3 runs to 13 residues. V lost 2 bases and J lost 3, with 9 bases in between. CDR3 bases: TGCGCCAGCAGCTTTGACAGGATCTACGAGCAGTACTTC. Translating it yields CASSFDRIYEQYF. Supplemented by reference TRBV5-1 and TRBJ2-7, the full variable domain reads KAGVTQTPRYLIKTRGQQVTLSCSPISGHRSVSWYQQTPGQGLQFLFEYFSETQRNKGNFPGRFSGRQFSNSRSEMNVSTLELGDSALYLCASSFDRIYEQYFGPGTRLTVT.